This entry concerns a single T cell receptor (beta chain). Calling Graves' hyperthyroidism stable meant ophthalmopathy did not progress within 18 months. Exclusion criteria comprised uncontrolled infection, other autoimmune disease, pregnancy or lactation. These data belong to a study of T cells in Graves' hyperthyroidism and ophthalmopathy. RNA transcripts provided the source from which TCR beta CDR3 regions were amplified. First-round RT-PCR of the TCR CDR3 relied on the HTBI primer set. Each CDR3 protein gets one entry after TCRdb re-called the multiplex PCR reads with MiXCR. In the table there are under 400,000 distinct CDR3 sequences, just under 25% of which are singletons. Trimming cost V 5 bases and J 5 bases, with 17 bases left between them. The length of the CDR3 is 15 residues. Germline V lookup: CDR1 SGHTA, CDR2 FQGTGA.

The rearrangement uses TRBV7-3 and TRBJ2-3, with D possibly TRBD2 on 6 matching bases. This TCR was sampled from a man aged 50-60 years with Graves' hyperthyroidism. Sequenced material: blood. CDR3 region: CASSLPGGTVDTQYF. The CDR3 nucleotides read TGTGCCAGCAGCCTCCCAGGCGGGACGGTAGATACGCAGTATTTT.